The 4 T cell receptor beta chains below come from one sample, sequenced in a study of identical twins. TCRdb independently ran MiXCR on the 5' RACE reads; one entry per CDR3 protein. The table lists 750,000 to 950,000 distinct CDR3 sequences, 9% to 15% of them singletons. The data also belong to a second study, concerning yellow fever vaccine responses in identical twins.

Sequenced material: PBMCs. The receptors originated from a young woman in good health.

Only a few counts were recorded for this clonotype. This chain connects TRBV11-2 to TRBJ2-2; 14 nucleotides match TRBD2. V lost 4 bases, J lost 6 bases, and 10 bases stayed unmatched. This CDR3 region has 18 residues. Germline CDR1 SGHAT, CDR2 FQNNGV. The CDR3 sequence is CASSSGGTSGSKAGELFF. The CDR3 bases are TGTGCCAGCAGCTCCGGAGGGACTAGCGGGAGTAAAGCCGGGGAGCTGTTTTTT.

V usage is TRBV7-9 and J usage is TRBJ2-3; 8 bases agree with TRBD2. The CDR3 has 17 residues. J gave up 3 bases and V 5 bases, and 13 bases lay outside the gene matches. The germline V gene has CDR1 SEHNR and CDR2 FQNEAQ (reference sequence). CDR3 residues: CASSPSQLADATDTQYF. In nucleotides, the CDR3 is TGTGCCAGCAGCCCCTCCCAACTAGCGGACGCAACAGATACGCAGTATTTT.

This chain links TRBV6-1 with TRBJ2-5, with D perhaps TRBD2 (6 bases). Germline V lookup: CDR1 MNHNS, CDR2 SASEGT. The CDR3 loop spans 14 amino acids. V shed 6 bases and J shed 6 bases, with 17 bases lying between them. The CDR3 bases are TGTGCCAGCAGCCACACGGAGGGCTTGCAGACCCAGTACTTC. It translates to CASSHTEGLQTQYF.

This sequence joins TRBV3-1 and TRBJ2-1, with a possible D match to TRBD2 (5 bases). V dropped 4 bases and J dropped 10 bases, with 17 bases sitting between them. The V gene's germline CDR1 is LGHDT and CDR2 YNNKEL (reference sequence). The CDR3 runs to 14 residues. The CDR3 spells CASSPTRGAVEQFF. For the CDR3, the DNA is TGTGCCAGCAGCCCCACCCGGGGAGCGGTCGAGCAGTTCTTC.